This paragraph covers one T cell receptor beta chain sequence. Its antigen is unidentified. The V gene lost 3 bases and the J gene lost 2 bases, with 16 bases spanning the gap. The CDR3 is 16 residues long. Germline V lookup: CDR1 SNHLY, CDR2 FYNNEI. This specimen comes from a study of somatic mutations in cytotoxic T cells in rheumatoid arthritis. Whole-study findings and limits: Within 8 of 65 patients, the single biggest CD8+ clone made up more than 20% of CD8+ cells.

TCRdb's copy holds only in-frame clones and misses some; the assay was immunoSEQ multiplex PCR. The table includes more than 20,000 clones, around 76% detected once. The rearrangement joins TRBV2 to TRBJ1-2; D is perhaps TRBD1 (6 bases). Sequenced: CD8+ T cells sorted from blood. This clonotype was sampled from a man aged 45 to 65 in good health. CDR3 sequence reads: CASSDWTVGKNYGYTF. CDR3 DNA sequence: TGTGCCAGCAGTGATTGGACAGTGGGAAAAAACTATGGCTACACCTTC.